This T cell receptor (beta chain) was identified during a study of T cell clonotyping in hematopoietic cell transplantation. Germline V CDR1 and CDR2: MGHDK, SYGVNS. There are 14 residues in the CDR3. Trimming removed 4 bases from V and 5 bases from J, with 14 bases in between. As for time point: recipient sample about 28 days before transplant, after cytoreduction. Blood collection times were about day -28 and days 30, 100, 180 posttransplant. The repertoire was sequenced with immunoSEQ multiplex PCR; TCRdb's copy has only in-frame clones and lacks some. The sample contains around 25,000 clones, 60% to 80% of which appear only once.

The sample in question was peripheral blood mononuclear cells, obtained before stem cell transplant. The chain couples TRBV25-1 to TRBJ2-5; TRBD2 is a possible D gene (5 bases). This TCR was recovered from a man aged 50 or older with myelodysplastic syndrome. Some clones in this sample may be carry-over from other donors' samples. The CDR3 region has the DNA TGTGCCAGCAGTGTTAGTGGCGGGTGGGAGACCCAGTACTTC. Translating it yields CASSVSGGWETQYF. Based on the CDR3 plus reference TRBV25-1 and TRBJ2-5, the full variable domain is EADIYQTPRYLVIGTGKKITLECSQTMGHDKMYWYQQDPGMELHLIHYSYGVNSTEKGDLSSESTVSRIRTEHFPLTLESARPSHTSQYLCASSVSGGWETQYFGPGTRLLVL.